This T cell receptor (beta chain) stems from a study of shared clonotypes between healthy human individuals. The protocol was immunoSEQ multiplex PCR, while the TCRdb copy is restricted to in-frame clones and leaves out a portion. The sample gives some 2,000,000 clones, roughly 96% of which show up once; 0.1% to 0.15% is in the top ten. From germline, CDR1 is MNHNS and CDR2 SASEGT. CDR3 length equals 15 residues. V gave up 2 bases and J gave up 0 bases, with 8 bases separating them. This clone was recorded a few times. The receptor was isolated from a man younger than 35 in good health. The sequencing input was naive CD4+ T cells sorted from blood. Subset defined: CD45RA+ positively selected. The chain recombines TRBV6-1 with TRBJ1-5, with D unresolved. The CDR3 protein is CASSETTYSNQPQHF. For the CDR3, the DNA is TGTGCCAGCAGTGAAACGACATATAGCAATCAGCCCCAGCATTTT.